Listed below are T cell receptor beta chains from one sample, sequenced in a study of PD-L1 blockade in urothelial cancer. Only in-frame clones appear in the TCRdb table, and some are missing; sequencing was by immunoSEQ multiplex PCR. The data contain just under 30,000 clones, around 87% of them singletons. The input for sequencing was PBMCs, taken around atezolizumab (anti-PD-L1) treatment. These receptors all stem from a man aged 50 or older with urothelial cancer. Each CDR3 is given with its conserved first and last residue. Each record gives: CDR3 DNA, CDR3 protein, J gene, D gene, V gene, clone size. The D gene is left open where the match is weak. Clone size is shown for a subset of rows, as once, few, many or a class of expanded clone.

CDR3 DNA: TGTGCCAGCAGTTTAGCACGGGACAGATACAATGAGCAGTTCTTC
CDR3 protein: CASSLARDRYNEQFF
J gene: TRBJ2-1
D gene: TRBD1
V gene: TRBV28
clone size: .

CDR3 DNA: TGTGCCAGCAGTTACTCGACTAGCGCGGTCACCGGGGAGCTGTTTTTT
CDR3 protein: CASSYSTSAVTGELFF
J gene: TRBJ2-2
D gene: TRBD2
V gene: TRBV6-5
clone size: .

CDR3 DNA: TGTGCCAGCAGTGAAACCCCCCCGGGAGGCTACACCTTC
CDR3 protein: CASSETPPGGYTF
J gene: TRBJ1-2
D gene: .
V gene: TRBV6-1
clone size: .

CDR3 DNA: TGTGCCAGCAGACTACGGGGACTAGACTACAATGAGCAGTTCTTC
CDR3 protein: CASRLRGLDYNEQFF
J gene: TRBJ2-1
D gene: TRBD2
V gene: TRBV6-5
clone size: .

CDR3 DNA: TGTGCCAGCAGCGTAGCCGGGGGGCGCGACGGAAACACCATATATTTT
CDR3 protein: CASSVAGGRDGNTIYF
J gene: TRBJ1-3
D gene: .
V gene: TRBV9
clone size: .

CDR3 DNA: TGTGCCAGCAGCGCGGGCCTGTACGAGCAGTACTTC
CDR3 protein: CASSAGLYEQYF
J gene: TRBJ2-7
D gene: .
V gene: TRBV11-2
clone size: .

CDR3 DNA: TGTGCCAGCAGCTTAGCAGGGGTAAGGGAGCAGTACTTC
CDR3 protein: CASSLAGVREQYF
J gene: TRBJ2-7
D gene: .
V gene: TRBV7-9
clone size: .

CDR3 DNA: TGTGCCAGCAGCTCCTTCCAAGAGACCCAGTACTTC
CDR3 protein: CASSSFQETQYF
J gene: TRBJ2-5
D gene: .
V gene: TRBV13
clone size: .

CDR3 DNA: TGCGCCAGCAGCCCCTCTGGGGCGTTTGGCTATGGCTACACCTTC
CDR3 protein: CASSPSGAFGYGYTF
J gene: TRBJ1-2
D gene: .
V gene: TRBV4-3
clone size: .

CDR3 DNA: TGTGCCAGCAGCGAGGGGCTAACACCGGGGGATGAGCAGTTCTTC
CDR3 protein: CASSEGLTPGDEQFF
J gene: TRBJ2-1
D gene: .
V gene: TRBV7-8
clone size: .

CDR3 DNA: TGTGCCAGCAGCACACGACAGGGTGGGCTCAATGAGCAGTTCTTC
CDR3 protein: CASSTRQGGLNEQFF
J gene: TRBJ2-1
D gene: TRBD1
V gene: TRBV7-9
clone size: .

CDR3 DNA: TGTGCCACCACGAGGGGGGGCAGCTATGGCTACACCTTC
CDR3 protein: CATTRGGSYGYTF
J gene: TRBJ1-2
D gene: .
V gene: TRBV19
clone size: .

CDR3 DNA: TGTGCCAGCAGCCCACAGGGATTTCAAGAGACCCAGTACTTC
CDR3 protein: CASSPQGFQETQYF
J gene: TRBJ2-5
D gene: .
V gene: TRBV9
clone size: .

CDR3 DNA: TGTGCCAGCAGCTTAAAGGGGAACGAGCAGTACTTC
CDR3 protein: CASSLKGNEQYF
J gene: TRBJ2-7
D gene: .
V gene: TRBV11-2
clone size: few

CDR3 DNA: TGTGCCAGCAACCCATCAGGGGGCTCAGGCAATCAGCCCCAGCATTTT
CDR3 protein: CASNPSGGSGNQPQHF
J gene: TRBJ1-5
D gene: TRBD1
V gene: TRBV19
clone size: once

CDR3 DNA: TGTGCCAGCAGCAATCGACACCCGGCTACCCACGAAACTAATGAAAAACTGTTTTTT
CDR3 protein: CASSNRHPATHETNEKLFF
J gene: TRBJ1-4
D gene: .
V gene: TRBV21-1
clone size: .

CDR3 DNA: TGTGCCAGCAGCTCCTCAATGGGGGTACAGGGTTCCCATAATTCACCCCTCCACTTT
CDR3 protein: CASSSSMGVQGSHNSPLHF
J gene: TRBJ1-6
D gene: .
V gene: TRBV5-5
clone size: once

CDR3 DNA: TGTGCCAGCTTGGATCTATCTAGACAGGTGGGGCAGTACTTC
CDR3 protein: CASLDLSRQVGQYF
J gene: TRBJ2-7
D gene: .
V gene: TRBV6-6
clone size: .

CDR3 DNA: TGTGCCAGTAGTATAGGTCTCACCGGGGAGCTGTTTTTT
CDR3 protein: CASSIGLTGELFF
J gene: TRBJ2-2
D gene: .
V gene: TRBV19
clone size: medium-sized

CDR3 DNA: TGTGCCAGCAGCGGGACTAGCGGGAGGGGGGACTACGAGCAGTACTTC
CDR3 protein: CASSGTSGRGDYEQYF
J gene: TRBJ2-7
D gene: TRBD2
V gene: TRBV28
clone size: .

CDR3 DNA: TGTGCCAGTAGTATGGGGAGACTAGCGGGAGTAAACGAGCAGTACTTC
CDR3 protein: CASSMGRLAGVNEQYF
J gene: TRBJ2-7
D gene: TRBD2
V gene: TRBV19
clone size: .

CDR3 DNA: TGTGCCTGGAGTCTAGGGGGATCCACCTTCTACAATGAGCAGTTCTTC
CDR3 protein: CAWSLGGSTFYNEQFF
J gene: TRBJ2-1
D gene: .
V gene: TRBV30
clone size: few

CDR3 DNA: TGTGCCAGCAGCAAGGGGGCGGGTGCCTACGAGCAGTACTTC
CDR3 protein: CASSKGAGAYEQYF
J gene: TRBJ2-7
D gene: TRBD1
V gene: TRBV6-5
clone size: .

CDR3 DNA: TGTGCCAGCAGCTTAGGGAGCGGGGGCGAATCGAGGGAGCAGTTCTTC
CDR3 protein: CASSLGSGGESREQFF
J gene: TRBJ2-1
D gene: TRBD2
V gene: TRBV7-8
clone size: .

CDR3 DNA: TGTGCCAGTAGTGCCTCTAGCGGGGGACAAGAGACCCAGTACTTC
CDR3 protein: CASSASSGGQETQYF
J gene: TRBJ2-5
D gene: TRBD2
V gene: TRBV19
clone size: .

CDR3 DNA: TGTGCCAGTAGTATCGCAGGAACCTATGGCTACACCTTC
CDR3 protein: CASSIAGTYGYTF
J gene: TRBJ1-2
D gene: .
V gene: TRBV19
clone size: .

CDR3 DNA: TGTGCCAGCAGTTGGGGACACCCCGGGGAGCTGTTTTTT
CDR3 protein: CASSWGHPGELFF
J gene: TRBJ2-2
D gene: .
V gene: TRBV7-2
clone size: .

CDR3 DNA: TGCGCCAGCAGAGGACTAGCCGCCGGTGAGCAGTTCTTC
CDR3 protein: CASRGLAAGEQFF
J gene: TRBJ2-1
D gene: TRBD2
V gene: TRBV10-2
clone size: few

CDR3 DNA: TGTGCCAGCAGTGTGCAGGCCGAGGGAGATACGCAGTATTTT
CDR3 protein: CASSVQAEGDTQYF
J gene: TRBJ2-3
D gene: .
V gene: TRBV6-1
clone size: .

CDR3 DNA: TGTGCCAGCAGCTCCGGGACAGAAGAAGAGACCCAGTACTTC
CDR3 protein: CASSSGTEEETQYF
J gene: TRBJ2-5
D gene: TRBD1
V gene: TRBV13
clone size: .

CDR3 DNA: TGTGCCTGGAGGGGGAGACTGCCGGGACTAGCGGGGGACCTCGGGGAGCAGTACTTC
CDR3 protein: CAWRGRLPGLAGDLGEQYF
J gene: TRBJ2-7
D gene: TRBD2
V gene: TRBV30
clone size: .

CDR3 DNA: TGCAGCGTTGGACCAGGCTCCTACAATGAGCAGTTCTTC
CDR3 protein: CSVGPGSYNEQFF
J gene: TRBJ2-1
D gene: .
V gene: TRBV29-1
clone size: .

CDR3 DNA: TGTGCCAGCAGCTTGGAGGGAAGCACAGATACGCAGTATTTT
CDR3 protein: CASSLEGSTDTQYF
J gene: TRBJ2-3
D gene: .
V gene: TRBV7-8
clone size: .

CDR3 DNA: TGTGCCTGGACTCGAGGCGGGCACGAGCAGTACTTC
CDR3 protein: CAWTRGGHEQYF
J gene: TRBJ2-7
D gene: .
V gene: TRBV30
clone size: once

CDR3 DNA: TGTGCCAGCAGTAGAGGACAGGGGGCTTACTACGAGCAGTACTTC
CDR3 protein: CASSRGQGAYYEQYF
J gene: TRBJ2-7
D gene: TRBD1
V gene: TRBV6-5
clone size: .

CDR3 DNA: TGCGCCAGCAGCTTGACAGGGGGCAGGGAGACCCAGTACTTC
CDR3 protein: CASSLTGGRETQYF
J gene: TRBJ2-5
D gene: TRBD1
V gene: TRBV5-1
clone size: .

CDR3 DNA: TGCGCCAGCAGCTCCCAGGGGAGCACTGAAGCTTTCTTT
CDR3 protein: CASSSQGSTEAFF
J gene: TRBJ1-1
D gene: .
V gene: TRBV5-1
clone size: once

CDR3 DNA: TGTGCCTCGCAGGGTTTAAGCAATCAGCCCCAGCATTTT
CDR3 protein: CASQGLSNQPQHF
J gene: TRBJ1-5
D gene: .
V gene: TRBV15
clone size: .

CDR3 DNA: TGTGCCAGCAGTATAACGACTAGCCGGGGGATCCATGAGCAGTTCTTC
CDR3 protein: CASSITTSRGIHEQFF
J gene: TRBJ2-1
D gene: TRBD2
V gene: TRBV27
clone size: .

CDR3 DNA: TGTGCCTGGACCAGGGGGGCCGACTACGAGCAGTACTTC
CDR3 protein: CAWTRGADYEQYF
J gene: TRBJ2-7
D gene: .
V gene: TRBV30
clone size: once

CDR3 DNA: TGTGCCAGCCAGGGACTAGCGGGAGAGAATGAGCAGTTCTTC
CDR3 protein: CASQGLAGENEQFF
J gene: TRBJ2-1
D gene: TRBD2
V gene: TRBV14
clone size: .

CDR3 DNA: TGTGCCATCAGTACCTCGATTACAGGGAGTTCACCCCTCCACTTT
CDR3 protein: CAISTSITGSSPLHF
J gene: TRBJ1-6
D gene: .
V gene: TRBV10-3
clone size: .

CDR3 DNA: TGTGCCACCAGGACCGGCAGGGCCTCCTACAATGAGCAGTTCTTC
CDR3 protein: CATRTGRASYNEQFF
J gene: TRBJ2-1
D gene: .
V gene: TRBV15
clone size: .

CDR3 DNA: TGTGCCAGCAGCATCCTAAGCGGGGGGCAGTTCTTC
CDR3 protein: CASSILSGGQFF
J gene: TRBJ2-1
D gene: TRBD2
V gene: TRBV28
clone size: .

CDR3 DNA: TGTGCCACCAGCATGACAGGGTTAGGTGGAAACACCATATATTTT
CDR3 protein: CATSMTGLGGNTIYF
J gene: TRBJ1-3
D gene: TRBD1
V gene: TRBV15
clone size: once

CDR3 DNA: TGCGCCAGCAGCGGACTAGCGGGGGGCACAGATACGCAGTATTTT
CDR3 protein: CASSGLAGGTDTQYF
J gene: TRBJ2-3
D gene: TRBD2
V gene: TRBV10-1
clone size: .

CDR3 DNA: TGTGCCAGCAGTGAATATGGGGGGAAGCAGCCCCAGCATTTT
CDR3 protein: CASSEYGGKQPQHF
J gene: TRBJ1-5
D gene: .
V gene: TRBV25-1
clone size: .

CDR3 DNA: TGTGCCTGGAGTGTACGGGGAGGCGGGGGTACTGAAGCTTTCTTT
CDR3 protein: CAWSVRGGGGTEAFF
J gene: TRBJ1-1
D gene: .
V gene: TRBV30
clone size: .

CDR3 DNA: TGCGCCAGCAGCTTGGACTTCTACGAGCAGTACTTC
CDR3 protein: CASSLDFYEQYF
J gene: TRBJ2-7
D gene: .
V gene: TRBV5-1
clone size: .

CDR3 DNA: TGTGCCAGCAGTGACCGACAGCCTAATGAAAAACTGTTTTTT
CDR3 protein: CASSDRQPNEKLFF
J gene: TRBJ1-4
D gene: .
V gene: TRBV6-4
clone size: .

CDR3 DNA: TGTGCCAGCAGTCCCCGAACGTCAGGGATTGGCTACACCTTC
CDR3 protein: CASSPRTSGIGYTF
J gene: TRBJ1-2
D gene: .
V gene: TRBV27
clone size: .

CDR3 DNA: TGTGCCAGCAGTTCCCGGTCAGGGACAGGGTGGAAAGAGACCCAGTACTTC
CDR3 protein: CASSSRSGTGWKETQYF
J gene: TRBJ2-5
D gene: TRBD1
V gene: TRBV27
clone size: .